The clone carrying this T cell receptor (beta chain) came up a few times. Its cognate antigen is unknown. Germline V gene data show CDR1 as LGHNA and CDR2 as YSLEER. V dropped 0 bases and J dropped 1 base, with 9 bases sitting between them. This CDR3 spans 15 amino acids. Each CDR3 protein gets one entry after TCRdb re-called the 5' RACE reads with MiXCR. The sample has about 250,000 distinct CDR3 sequences, about 8.3% seen once. The data originate from a study of identical twins. Study-wide results and limits: There were fewer insertions in abundant cord blood beta clonotypes, but memory repertoires showed no such pattern. Modelling underestimated the level of out-of-frame TCR alpha sharing observed in monozygotic twins.

This same sample was also part of a study on yellow fever vaccine responses in identical twins.

This TCR derives from a woman in her late teens or twenties in good health. This rearrangement joins TRBV4-3 to TRBJ1-1; D is perhaps TRBD1 (5 bases). The sequenced sample was CD8+ T cells sorted from blood. CDR3 residues: CASSQDRRGNTEAFF. The CDR3 nucleotides are TGCGCCAGCAGCCAAGACCGGAGGGGGAACACTGAAGCTTTCTTT.